This entry features one T cell receptor (beta chain) sequence. No antigen is known for it. No quality values exist for individual bases; no much larger clone is one base distant. The data derive from a study of blood T cell repertoires in COVID-19 (TCRdb year 2020). Describing the broader study: Collaborator samples came from the United States, Italy and Spain and covered acute and convalescent phases of COVID-19. The prospective study material was composed of cDNA or gDNA derived from T cells, B-cell-depleted T cells, or PBMCs. Subjects who had been exposed to COVID-19, were actively infected with it, or had recovered from it provided the deeply sampled blood TCRbeta repertoires that made up the dataset. The repertoires were released in a freely available public database meant as a resource for research on the immune response to SARS-CoV-2. The samples were drawn from the first 160 participants of the ongoing ImmuneRACE study and from 1,254 subjects provided by 6 global collaborators. Sample metadata almost always included a de-identified subject ID, COVID-19 status, age in years and sex. Where HLA class I and class II types were available, the types were taken from metadata supplied by the sample provider, not from assay-based typing.

On the study overall, not on this receptor specifically: Clinical and demographic metadata were provided uncurated, with the amount varying by source and participant.

The collaborating institutions used their own protocols to collect whole blood in K2EDTA tubes. For TCRbeta analysis, collaborator samples were shipped as frozen whole blood, as isolated PBMCs, or as DNA extracted from either sample type. TCRbeta CDR3 regions were amplified from genomic DNA by means of the immunoSEQ Assay, a bias-controlled multiplex PCR. The study's own analysis went as follows. Nucleated cell counts per sample were estimated from amplification of reference gene primers within the assay. To quantify the absolute abundance of each unique TCRbeta CDR3 rearrangement, sequence reads were collapsed and filtered. Productive Simpson clonality was computed per sample as the square root of Simpson's diversity index over productive rearrangements. TCRdb re-hosts the immuneACCESS table, in-frame sequences only. Its copies lack some clones; in the studies checked, an unresolved V gene accounts for under half of them, and the cause for the rest is not known. The D gene and trimming were derived from the DNA, and the V and J assignments and clone size from that table. The sample data list more than 130,000 clones, and around nine tenths of these were observed just once. The ten most abundant clones make up about 10% of the sample.

Sequencing was done on a sample of peripheral blood. This clonotype originated in a man between 45 and 60 years old with active or convalescent COVID-19.

Read as DNA, the sequence is TGCAGCGTTGATGAACTAGCGGGAGGTAGGAATGAGCAGTTCTTC. Protein translation: CSVDELAGGRNEQFF. The chain is encoded by TRBV29-1 joined to TRBJ2-1, with 12 middle bases fitting TRBD2. CDR1 and CDR2, looked up from the germline V gene, are SQVTM and ANQGSEA. The junction shows trimming of 3 bases on V and 7 bases on J, and the gene matches do not reach 7 bases of it. Reading from cysteine to phenylalanine, the CDR3 counts 15 amino acids. Solely the CDR3 DNA is kept, with 45 bases framed from the first base.